The clone carrying this T cell receptor beta chain was recorded a few times. Its antigen is unidentified. These data belong to a study of T cell repertoires in cytomegalovirus infection. Study-level information: Well-studied HLA-B-restricted CMV epitopes were used in the study alongside recently identified HLA-C-restricted ones.

The ends were cut back, 3 bases at V and 3 bases at J, with 18 bases in the middle. This CDR3 has 16 amino acids. Germline lookup yields CDR1 SEHNR and CDR2 FQNEAQ (reference sequence). TCRdb passed the reads through MiXCR, listing each CDR3 protein once. The table lists 100,000 to 120,000 distinct CDR3 sequences, 30% of them singletons, with less than 45% in the top ten. General study findings and limits: Public TCR beta family frequency separated CMV-and-HLA carriers, including in an independent cohort. CMV-specific TCR beta clonotypes restricted by HLA-C dominated the ex vivo response.

This rearrangement joins TRBV7-9 to TRBJ2-7; D might be TRBD2 (6 bases). The TCR originated in a human donor in good health (CMV status not recorded). Some clones in this sample may be carry-over from other donors' samples. Sequenced material: CD8+ T cells from cultured PBMCs, taken from culture after CMV antigen stimulation. CDR3 DNA: TGTGCCAGCAGCTTTTCGGTGGGCAGGGAGGTCTACGAGCAGTACTTC. Translated, it gives CASSFSVGREVYEQYF.